One sample yielded the 20 T cell receptor beta chains listed below, sequenced in a study of early T cells in non-severe SARS-CoV-2 infection. Using its own MiXCR run on the 5' RACE reads, TCRdb lists one record per CDR3 protein. The profile shows about 60,000 distinct CDR3 sequences, around 6% of them singletons. The sample was whole blood. The receptors were sampled from an adult who was a healthcare worker with PCR-confirmed SARS-CoV-2 infection or an uninfected control (not recorded which).

The chain has TRBV5-5 and TRBJ1-1, with a weak D call TRBD1 (5 bases). Germline CDR1 SGHKS, CDR2 YYEKEE (reference sequence). The CDR3 has 17 amino acids. With 4 bases removed from V and 0 bases from J, the gap between germline ends came to 19 bases. The CDR3 region is CASSRHLPRALNTEAFF. The CDR3 nucleotides are TGTGCCAGCAGCCGCCACCTCCCCAGGGCGCTGAACACTGAAGCTTTCTTT. Looking up the rest from reference TRBV5-5 and TRBJ1-1 gives the full variable domain: DAGVTQSPTHLIKTRGQQVTLRCSPISGHKSVSWYQQVLGQGPQFIFQYYEKEERGRGNFPDRFSARQFPNYSSELNVNALLLGDSALYLCASSRHLPRALNTEAFFGQGTRLTVV.

This clonotype was detected ten times or more. The chain has TRBV13 and TRBJ2-7, with D unresolved. The ends were cut back, 1 base at V and 2 bases at J, with 3 bases in the middle. The germline CDR1 and CDR2 sequences are PRHDT and FYEKMQ (reference sequence). This CDR3 spans 12 amino acids. CDR3 residues: CASSLVPYEQYF. The CDR3 DNA sequence: TGTGCCAGCAGCTTAGTACCCTACGAGCAGTACTTC.

This clonotype has more than one count but fewer than ten. The J gene is TRBJ2-5, the V gene TRBV12-3 or TRBV12-4; 11 bases are shared with TRBD2. Trimming at V came to 5 bases and at J to 4 bases, leaving 6 bases not matched to a gene. CDR3 length: 15 amino acids. CDR3 sequence: CASSQLAGVGETQYF. In DNA, the CDR3 is TGTGCCAGCAGTCAACTAGCGGGAGTAGGAGAGACCCAGTACTTC.

CDR3 nucleotide sequence: TGTGCCAGCAGCCCCTGCCGGGGGCCCCCTTACGAGCAGTACTTC. The encoded protein is CASSPCRGPPYEQYF. This rearrangement joins TRBV3-2 to TRBJ2-7; TRBD1 is taken as the D call from the table, unchecked against the DNA. TRBV3-2 is a listed pseudogene. The CDR3 runs 15 residues.

There are many counts of this clonotype. J is TRBJ2-5 and V is TRBV20-1; D is uncertain. V lost 2 bases and J lost 5, with 9 bases in between. The CDR3 totals 12 residues. In germline, CDR1 is DFQATT, CDR2 SNEGSKA (reference sequence). The CDR3: CSARIGWETQYF. CDR3 DNA: TGCAGTGCTAGAATCGGATGGGAGACCCAGTACTTC.

The chain links TRBV27 to TRBJ2-6; D uncertain. V was shortened by 5 bases and J by 0 bases, with 5 bases between the two germline ends. The germline gives CDR1 MNHEY, CDR2 SMNVEV (reference sequence). This CDR3 has 14 amino acids. The CDR3 nucleotides read TGTGCCAGCAGTATTTACTCTGGGGCCAACGTCCTGACTTTC. It yields the protein CASSIYSGANVLTF. The full variable domain, completed using reference TRBV27 and TRBJ2-6, is EAQVTQNPRYLITVTGKKLTVTCSQNMNHEYMSWYRQDPGLGLRQIYYSMNVEVTDKGDVPEGYKVSRKEKRNFPLILESPSPNQTSLYFCASSIYSGANVLTFGAGSRLTVL.

This chain connects TRBV3-1 to TRBJ2-5, with 8 bases fitting TRBD1. The CDR3 is made up of 14 amino acids. CDR1 is LGHDT, CDR2 YNNKEL, per germline (reference sequence). J gave up 2 bases and V 6 bases, and 5 bases lay outside the gene matches. The CDR3 here is CASRLGTGQETQYF. The CDR3 DNA reads TGTGCCAGCAGACTCGGGACAGGACAAGAGACCCAGTACTTC.

The rearrangement links TRBV5-1 to TRBJ2-3; D ambiguous. The DNA end lines up better with TRBJ1-5; the J call may be wrong. The CDR3 is 12 residues long. The germline CDR1 and CDR2 sequences are SGHRS and YFSETQ. CDR3 nucleotides: TGCGCCAGCAGCTTCTCTAGCGATACGCAGCATTTT. This codes for CASSFSSDTQHF.

This clonotype has just a few counts. This sequence joins TRBV6-6 and TRBJ1-1; 9 nucleotides line up with TRBD1. CDR3 size: 15 residues. J was trimmed by 1 base and V by 4 bases; bases with no gene match: 4. Looked up from germline, CDR1 is MNHNY and CDR2 is SVGAGI (reference sequence). CDR3 loop: CASSFPTGGNTEAFF. The CDR3 nucleotides are TGTGCCAGCAGTTTCCCGACAGGGGGGAACACTGAAGCTTTCTTT.

There are many counts of this clonotype. For the CDR3, the DNA is TGTGCCAGCAGCTTAGCGCCCTACAATGAGCAGTTCTTC. This codes for CASSLAPYNEQFF. V gene TRBV7-2 combines with J gene TRBJ2-1; D call uncertain. V was shortened by 0 bases and J by 2 bases, with 2 bases between the two germline ends. Germline assignment: CDR1 SGHTA and CDR2 FQGNSA. The CDR3 contains 13 residues.

This clonotype has ten or more counts. For the CDR3, the DNA is TGTGCCAGCAGCCAAGACCCTGGCGGGCGTTCCTACAATGAGCAGTTCTTC. Translation gives CASSQDPGGRSYNEQFF. The J gene is TRBJ2-1, the V gene TRBV4-2, with D maybe TRBD2 (5 bases). The CDR3 runs to 17 residues. From germline, CDR1 is LGHNA and CDR2 YNFKEQ. V lost 0 bases to trimming and J lost 1 base, with 13 bases between them.

This clonotype was counted many times. CDR3 loop: CARPPRGYEQYF. The CDR3 DNA is TGTGCCAGGCCACCCAGGGGCTACGAGCAGTACTTC. This chain joins TRBV27 and TRBJ2-7; tentative D call: TRBD1 (6 bases). Trimming pared 9 bases from V and 3 bases from J, leaving 12 bases between. Germline assignment: CDR1 MNHEY and CDR2 SMNVEV (reference sequence). This CDR3 has 12 residues.

This clonotype was detected many times. CDR3 in amino acids: CASSQEGAGAAKNIQYF. In nucleotides, the CDR3 is TGTGCCAGCAGCCAAGAGGGGGCAGGGGCGGCCAAAAACATTCAGTACTTC. The gene calls are TRBV3-1 and TRBJ2-4, with D possibly TRBD1 on 6 matching bases. The V and J ends lost 0 bases and 1 base respectively, with 13 bases between them. Germline CDR1 and CDR2: LGHDT and YNNKEL (reference sequence). This CDR3 spans 17 amino acids.

Of note for this clonotype: This sequence may be a read error, since a much larger clone differs from it by one base. The genes are TRBV7-6 and TRBJ2-2; 8 bases are shared with TRBD2. V shed 0 bases, J shed 3 bases, and the junction held 3 bases outside the gene matches. Germline CDR1 is SGHVS and CDR2 is FNYEAQ. The CDR3 is made up of 16 amino acids. The CDR3 bases are TGTGCCAGCAGCTTAGCTCGGGAGGGGGACACCGGGGAGCTGTTTTTT. It specifies CASSLAREGDTGELFF.

This clonotype was seen ten or more times. This chain uses TRBV29-1 with TRBJ2-5, with 8 bases fitting TRBD1. The germline V gene has CDR1 SQVTM and CDR2 ANQGSEA. V lost 0 bases to trimming and J lost 5 bases; unmatched junction nucleotides: 5. The CDR3 sequence is 14 residues long. Here the CDR3 reads CSVEDWDRPETQYF. The CDR3 DNA reads as TGCAGCGTTGAAGATTGGGACAGGCCGGAGACCCAGTACTTC.

At least ten counts were recorded for this clonotype. V gene TRBV29-1 combines with J gene TRBJ1-2; unclear D gene. V gave up 0 bases and J gave up 6 bases, with 8 bases separating them. In germline, CDR1 is SQVTM, CDR2 ANQGSEA. The CDR3 is 12 amino acids. The DNA for the CDR3 is TGCAGCGTTGAAGATCCAGAGGATGGCTACACCTTC. Amino acid sequence: CSVEDPEDGYTF.

In this sample, this clonotype turned up many times. The chain has TRBV20-1 and TRBJ2-5, with 8 bases matching TRBD1. The V and J ends lost 5 bases and 6 bases, in that order; junction bases with no gene match: 8. Germline V gene data show CDR1 as DFQATT and CDR2 as SNEGSKA (reference sequence). The CDR3 has 13 residues. The CDR3: CSALAGGGKTQYF. DNA of the CDR3: TGCAGTGCTCTTGCAGGGGGCGGCAAGACCCAGTACTTC.

This clonotype was counted at least ten times. V is TRBV7-8 and J is TRBJ2-5; D remains ambiguous. The CDR3 covers 15 residues. Germline-derived CDR1 and CDR2 are SGHVS and FQNEAQ. Between the trimmed V and J ends, which lost 0 bases and 5 bases, there was a span of 13 bases. Written as DNA, the CDR3 is TGTGCCAGCAGCTTAGCCGGCAGCACTCCGGAGACCCAGTACTTC. As protein: CASSLAGSTPETQYF.

This clonotype was seen repeatedly, ten times or more. The chain couples TRBV29-1 to TRBJ2-7; 7 bases agree with TRBD1. V shed 3 bases and J 6 bases; nucleotides not matched to a gene: 8. CDR3 length: 13 amino acids. CDR1 and CDR2 (germline): SQVTM, ANQGSEA. CDR3 in amino acids: CSVDLTGLSEQYF. CDR3 DNA: TGCAGCGTTGATTTGACAGGGCTCAGCGAGCAGTACTTC.

This clonotype was recorded many times. At one of its ends the junction is not consistent with the germline gene, which may arise from a read error. J is TRBJ2-7 and V is TRBV7-7, with 9 nucleotides matching TRBD1. Germline loops: CDR1 SSHAT, CDR2 FNYEAQ (reference sequence). CDR3 size: 13 residues. The CDR3 is CASSLTGGAEPYF. The DNA of the CDR3 is TGTGCCAGCAGCCTAACAGGGGGCGCAGAGCCGTACTTC.